This T cell receptor (beta chain) was profiled in a study of blood T cell repertoires in COVID-19. Study-level information: Acute-phase and convalescent COVID-19 samples originated in the United States, Italy and Spain.

Authors' methods: Reference gene primers were amplified, and this amplification served to estimate nucleated cell counts. TCRdb keeps only in-frame clones here, not all; method: immunoSEQ multiplex PCR. That table furnishes V, J and clone size, whereas the DNA furnished D and trimming. This table has around 330,000 clones, 88% appearing once. This CDR3 has 18 amino acids. V was trimmed by 0 bases and J by 0 bases, leaving 15 bases between them. Germline V CDR1 and CDR2: KGHSH, LQKENI. The sample comprised peripheral blood. The chain employs TRBV18 and TRBJ2-1, with D uncertain. The origin of this receptor is a woman aged 50 to 60 with active or convalescent COVID-19. Written as DNA, the CDR3 is TGTGCCAGCTCACCACCGAGGAATCCCGACGGCTCCTACAATGAGCAGTTCTTC. Protein: CASSPPRNPDGSYNEQFF.